One and the same sample provided the 11 T cell receptor beta chains below, sequenced in a study of brain T cells in children with intractable seizures. The time point is: blood from clinic visit 5 months post-surgery; TSC patient then seizure free. Clones were sequenced by immunoSEQ multiplex PCR, and TCRdb holds only the in-frame ones, with some missing. The sample holds around 340,000 clones, nearly 95% seen once. The sample here was peripheral blood, taken 4 to 5 months after surgery. The receptors stem from a boy in the first two years of life with tuberous sclerosis and intractable seizures.

The rearrangement links TRBV6-5 to TRBJ2-7; no firm D call. The CDR3 is 12 residues long. Looked up from germline, CDR1 is MNHEY and CDR2 is SVGAGI. V lost 8 bases, J lost 1 base, and 9 bases lay in between. This chain's CDR3 is CASSLTSYEQYF. CDR3 nucleotide sequence: TGTGCCAGCTCCTTAACGTCCTACGAGCAGTACTTC.

The chain uses TRBV7-9 and TRBJ2-1, with 9 bases matching TRBD1. CDR3 size: 17 residues. Trimming took 4 bases from V and 2 from J; bases not matched to a gene: 9. Germline lookup yields CDR1 SEHNR and CDR2 FQNEAQ (reference sequence). The CDR3 loop reads CASSSGMRQGAYNEQFF. The CDR3 nucleotides read TGTGCCAGCAGCTCCGGGATGAGACAGGGGGCCTACAATGAGCAGTTCTTC. The variable domain in full, with the rest retrieved from reference TRBV7-9 and TRBJ2-1, is DTGVSQNPRHKITKRGQNVTFRCDPISEHNRLYWYRQTLGQGPEFLTYFQNEAQLEKSRLLSDRFSAERPKGSFSTLEIQRTEQGDSAMYLCASSSGMRQGAYNEQFFGPGTRLTVL.

This chain links TRBV2 with TRBJ2-7, with a possible D match to TRBD1 (6 bases). The CDR3 contains 15 residues. Trimming removed 0 bases from V and 5 bases from J, with 14 bases in between. Germline CDR1 and CDR2: SNHLY and FYNNEI. The CDR3 DNA reads TGTGCCAGCAGTGAAGCCCCTCAGGGGACCCACGAGCAGTACTTC. Translated: CASSEAPQGTHEQYF.

The chain recombines TRBV27 with TRBJ1-6; tentative D call: TRBD1 (6 bases). The CDR3 consists of 17 residues. Trimming took 0 bases from V and 7 from J, leaving 16 bases between them. Germline lookup yields CDR1 MNHEY and CDR2 SMNVEV (reference sequence). CDR3 nucleotides: TGTGCCAGCAGTTTATCATGGATGACAGGAGGAAATTCACCCCTCCACTTT. Its translation: CASSLSWMTGGNSPLHF.

This clone has a handful of counts. This rearrangement joins TRBV7-3 to TRBJ1-5; TRBD1 matches 10 bases. The germline V gene has CDR1 SGHTA and CDR2 FQGTGA. V trimming: 7 bases; J trimming: 5 bases; junction bases outside the gene matches: 5. This CDR3 comprises 14 residues. For the CDR3, the DNA is TGTGCCAGCACCCCCGGGACAGGGGATCAGCCCCAGCATTTT. This gives the protein CASTPGTGDQPQHF.

V usage is TRBV5-1 and J usage is TRBJ2-5; 10 nucleotides agree with TRBD1. The trim removed 3 bases at V and 5 bases at J, leaving 7 bases unmatched. The germline V gene encodes CDR1 SGHRS and CDR2 YFSETQ. CDR3 length equals 15 residues. DNA for the CDR3: TGCGCCAGCAGCTGGGGCCCGGACAGGGGGGAGACCCAGTACTTC. Amino acids: CASSWGPDRGETQYF.

Turning to this clone: The sample contains more than one DNA sequence encoding this CDR3. V usage is TRBV4-1 and J usage is TRBJ2-7; TRBD2 aligns across 11 bases. Germline assignment: CDR1 MGHRA and CDR2 YSYEKL. This CDR3 has 15 residues. V lost 4 bases to trimming and J lost 3 bases; unmatched junction nucleotides: 5. CDR3 protein: CASSPLAGVSYEQYF. The CDR3 DNA reads TGCGCCAGCAGCCCACTAGCGGGAGTAAGCTACGAGCAGTACTTC.

V gene TRBV5-1 combines with J gene TRBJ2-7, with 11 bases aligning to TRBD2. Germline CDR1 reads SGHRS; CDR2 reads YFSETQ. This CDR3 region has 15 residues. J lost 3 bases, V lost 2 bases, and 4 bases had no gene match. CDR3 amino acids: CASSFSSGGHYEQYF. CDR3 nucleotides: TGCGCCAGCAGCTTTTCTAGCGGGGGGCACTACGAGCAGTACTTC.

The J gene is TRBJ1-6, the V gene TRBV27; 7 positions agree with TRBD1. In germline, CDR1 is MNHEY, CDR2 SMNVEV (reference sequence). This CDR3 comprises 16 residues. The V and J ends lost 5 bases and 8 bases, in that order; junction bases with no gene match: 12. The CDR3 loop is CASSASGGTNYSPLHF. CDR3 DNA sequence: TGTGCCAGCAGTGCATCAGGGGGAACCAACTATTCACCCCTCCACTTT.

The V gene is TRBV30, the J gene TRBJ1-1; D ambiguous. Trimming took 0 bases from V and 1 from J, leaving 6 bases between them. The germline V gene encodes CDR1 GTSNPN and CDR2 SVGIG (reference sequence). This CDR3 comprises 13 residues. CDR3 residues: CAWSVGANTEAFF. The CDR3 DNA follows: TGTGCCTGGAGTGTAGGTGCGAACACTGAAGCTTTCTTT.

The V gene is TRBV29-1, the J gene TRBJ1-2; D is uncertain. Germline CDR1 SQVTM, CDR2 ANQGSEA. This CDR3 is 16 amino acids long. V lost 4 bases and J lost 3, with 21 bases in between. The CDR3 DNA reads as TGCAGCGTTGTCCCCCTTATGGGTGGGGAGGACTATGGCTACACCTTC. It translates to CSVVPLMGGEDYGYTF.